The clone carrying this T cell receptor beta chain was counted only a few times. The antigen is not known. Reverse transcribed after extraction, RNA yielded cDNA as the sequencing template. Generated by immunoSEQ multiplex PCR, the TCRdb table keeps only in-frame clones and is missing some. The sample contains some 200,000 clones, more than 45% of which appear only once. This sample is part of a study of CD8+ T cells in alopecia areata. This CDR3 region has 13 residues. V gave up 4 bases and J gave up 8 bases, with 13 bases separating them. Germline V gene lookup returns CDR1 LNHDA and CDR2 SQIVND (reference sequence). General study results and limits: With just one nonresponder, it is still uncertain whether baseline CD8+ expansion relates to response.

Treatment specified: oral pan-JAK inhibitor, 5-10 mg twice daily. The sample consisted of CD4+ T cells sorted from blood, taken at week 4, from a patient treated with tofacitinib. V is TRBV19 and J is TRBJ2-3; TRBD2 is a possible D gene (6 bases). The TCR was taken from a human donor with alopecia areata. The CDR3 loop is CASSSGEVGTQYF. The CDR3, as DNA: TGTGCCAGTAGTAGCGGGGAGGTGGGTACGCAGTATTTT.